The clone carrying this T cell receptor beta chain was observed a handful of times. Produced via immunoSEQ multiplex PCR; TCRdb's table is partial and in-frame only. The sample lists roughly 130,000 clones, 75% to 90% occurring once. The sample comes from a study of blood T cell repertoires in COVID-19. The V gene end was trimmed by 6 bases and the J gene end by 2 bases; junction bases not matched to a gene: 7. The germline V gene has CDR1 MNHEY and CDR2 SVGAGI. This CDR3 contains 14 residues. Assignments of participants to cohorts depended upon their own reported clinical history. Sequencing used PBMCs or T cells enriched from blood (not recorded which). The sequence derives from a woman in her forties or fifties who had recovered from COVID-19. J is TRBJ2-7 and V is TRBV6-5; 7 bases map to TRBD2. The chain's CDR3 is CASRAGTTTYEQYF. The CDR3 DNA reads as TGTGCCAGCAGAGCGGGGACTACTACCTACGAGCAGTACTTC.